A selection of T cell receptor beta chains follows, all from one sample in a study of early T cells in non-severe SARS-CoV-2 infection. Each CDR3 protein gets one entry after TCRdb re-called the 5' RACE reads with MiXCR. The table records fewer than 85,000 distinct CDR3 sequences, approximately 15% of them present only once. The sample consisted of whole blood. The origin of the receptors is an adult who was a healthcare worker with PCR-confirmed SARS-CoV-2 infection or an uninfected control (not recorded which). Each CDR3 is given with its conserved first and last residue. D genes are given only for firm matches. Size tells how often a clone was seen (once, few, many) or the class of an expanded clone, and some rows leave it out.

>TRBV12-2|-|21|TRBJ2-5|-
CASRLWKLTRFLFGYQETQYF
TGTGCAAGTCGCTTATGGAAGTTAACTAGGTTCCTTTTTGGGTACCAAGAGACCCAGTACTTC
>TRBV4-1|-|15|TRBJ1-3|many
CASSQDPGTGNTIYF
TGCGCCAGCAGCCAAGACCCAGGGACTGGAAACACCATATATTTT
>TRBV6-2/TRBV6-3|-|12|TRBJ2-1|-
CASSYGTVEQFF
TGTGCCAGCAGTTACGGGACTGTTGAGCAGTTCTTC
>TRBV6-4|-|12|TRBJ2-3|few
CASSEGPDTQYF
TGTGCCAGCAGTGAGGGTCCAGATACGCAGTATTTT
>TRBV7-8|-|17|TRBJ1-4|few
CASTREGSLRGGEKLFF
TGTGCCAGCACTCGAGAGGGCAGTTTACGCGGCGGTGAAAAACTGTTTTTT
>TRBV18|-|17|TRBJ1-1|many
CASSPLPADATNTEAFF
TGTGCCAGCTCACCACTCCCTGCGGATGCGACGAACACTGAAGCTTTCTTT
>TRBV4-1|TRBD1|16|TRBJ2-7|many
CASSQEAGTALYEQYF
TGCGCCAGCAGCCAAGAAGCAGGGACAGCGCTCTACGAGCAGTACTTC
>TRBV29-1|-|15|TRBJ1-1|-
CSVARLGSEESEAFF
TGCAGCGTCGCTCGACTCGGGTCCGAGGAGAGTGAAGCTTTCTTT
>TRBV4-1|TRBD1|17|TRBJ2-3|many
CASSQDPTGDLTDTQYF
TGCGCCAGCAGCCAAGACCCTACAGGGGACCTCACAGATACGCAGTATTTT
>TRBV20-1|TRBD1|15|TRBJ1-2|-
CSAVGVDRGMSGYTF
TGCAGTGCTGTCGGCGTGGACAGGGGAATGAGTGGCTACACCTTC
>TRBV20-1|-|12|TRBJ2-1|few
CSARPPGSEQFF
TGCAGTGCGCGCCCCCCAGGGTCTGAGCAGTTCTTC
>TRBV12-3/TRBV12-4|-|14|TRBJ1-5|-
CASSPGTLGQPQHF
TGTGCCAGCAGTCCGGGGACTTTGGGGCAGCCCCAGCATTTT
>TRBV29-1|TRBD1|12|TRBJ1-1|-
CSVGQVSTEAFF
TGCAGCGTCGGACAGGTGTCCACTGAAGCTTTCTTT
>TRBV25-1|TRBD1|14|TRBJ2-7|many
CASSGGQGIYEQYF
TGTGCCAGTTCTGGCGGACAGGGCATCTACGAGCAGTACTTC
>TRBV7-9|-|15|TRBJ1-1|many
CASSYLAGVNTEAFF
TGTGCCAGCAGCTACCTGGCTGGAGTGAACACTGAAGCTTTCTTT
>TRBV5-1|-|14|TRBJ2-2|-
CASSREQITGELFF
TGCGCCAGCAGCCGGGAACAAATCACCGGGGAGCTGTTTTTT
>TRBV29-1|-|14|TRBJ2-4|-
CSVEDRIAKNIQYF
TGCAGCGTTGAAGACAGGATTGCCAAAAACATTCAGTACTTC
>TRBV5-1|TRBD1|16|TRBJ1-4|-
CASSSNVQGAGEKLFF
TGCGCCAGCAGCTCAAACGTACAGGGGGCCGGGGAAAAACTGTTTTTT
>TRBV7-2|-|13|TRBJ2-1|few
CASSLNRDNEQFF
TGTGCCAGCAGCTTAAACAGGGACAATGAGCAGTTCTTC
>TRBV18|TRBD1|17|TRBJ2-2|-
CASSPIAGGARTGELFF
TGTGCCAGCTCACCGATTGCAGGGGGCGCGCGAACCGGGGAGCTGTTTTTT
>TRBV30|-|13|TRBJ1-1|-
CAWSLNLKGEDFF
TGTGCCTGGAGCCTGAATCTTAAGGGAGAGGATTTCTTT
>TRBV11-2|TRBD2|17|TRBJ2-3|many
CASSGTSAAWGTDTQYF
TGTGCCAGCAGCGGGACTAGCGCCGCGTGGGGCACAGATACGCAGTATTTT
>TRBV7-7|-|15|TRBJ2-3|few
CASSLAGGPTDTQYF
TGTGCTAGCAGCTTAGCAGGGGGGCCCACAGATACGCAGTATTTT
>TRBV6-6|TRBD2|12|TRBJ2-5|-
CASKSGGETQYF
TGTGCCAGCAAAAGCGGGGGAGAGACCCAGTACTTC
>TRBV20-1|-|14|TRBJ1-1|many
CSAPRPGGRTEAFF
TGCAGTGCTCCTCGACCGGGGGGTCGGACTGAAGCTTTCTTT
>TRBV7-9|-|13|TRBJ2-3|many
CASSTIVGDTQYF
TGTGCCAGCAGCACCATCGTGGGAGATACGCAGTATTTT
>TRBV5-4|TRBD1|13|TRBJ1-1|few
CASSLNGAGGAFF
TGTGCCAGCAGCTTGAATGGGGCAGGGGGAGCTTTCTTT
>TRBV4-3|-|15|TRBJ2-3|-
CASSQSSALTDTQYF
TGCGCCAGCAGCCAATCTAGCGCCCTCACAGATACGCAGTATTTT